The 20 T cell receptor beta chains presented below share a single source sample, sequenced in a study of blood T cell repertoires in COVID-19. Generated by immunoSEQ multiplex PCR, the TCRdb table keeps only in-frame clones and is missing some. The profile shows 70,000 to 85,000 clones, approximately 82% of them singletons. Input material: peripheral blood. Every receptor here comes from a man in his 60s with acute or convalescent COVID-19.

This clone was seen only a few times. This chain connects TRBV20-1 to TRBJ2-7, with a weak D call TRBD2 (5 bases). The germline V and J ends were trimmed by 3 bases and 0 bases, with 12 bases remaining between them. Germline-derived CDR1 and CDR2 are DFQATT and SNEGSKA (reference sequence). The length of the CDR3 is 14 residues. CDR3 nucleotide sequence: TGCAGTGCTAGTGAGGGCCCAAGCTCCTACGAGCAGTACTTC. Protein: CSASEGPSSYEQYF.

The CDR3 region has the DNA TGTGCCTGGAGTGTATCCGGTAGCACTGAAGCTTTCTTT. This gives the protein CAWSVSGSTEAFF. The chain carries TRBV30 and TRBJ1-1, with D uncertain. There are 13 residues in the CDR3. V was pared by 0 bases and J by 4 bases, with 9 bases between. Germline CDR1 is GTSNPN and CDR2 is SVGIG (reference sequence).

This clone was seen more than once but under ten times. The gene calls are TRBV4-3 and TRBJ2-7, with a weak D call TRBD2 (6 bases). CDR3 length: 15 residues. From germline, CDR1 is LGHNA and CDR2 YSLEER. V gave up 4 bases and J gave up 6 bases, with 19 bases separating them. The CDR3 DNA follows: TGCGCCAGCAGCCGCGGGCCTAGCGTTCACTCCGAGCAGTACTTC. Amino acid sequence: CASSRGPSVHSEQYF.

This sequence joins TRBV28 and TRBJ2-1, with 12 positions matching TRBD2. Per germline, CDR1 MDHEN and CDR2 SYDVKM. The CDR3 runs 18 residues. J lost 0 bases, V lost 8 bases, and 11 bases had no gene match. The CDR3 loop is CASPRTSGDKGSYNEQFF. The DNA of the CDR3 is TGTGCCAGCCCACGGACTAGCGGGGACAAGGGCTCCTACAATGAGCAGTTCTTC. Full variable domain (remainder filled in from reference TRBV28 and TRBJ2-1): DVKVTQSSRYLVKRTGEKVFLECVQDMDHENMFWYRQDPGLGLRLIYFSYDVKMKEKGDIPEGYSVSREKKERFSLILESASTNQTSMYLCASPRTSGDKGSYNEQFFGPGTRLTVL.

V and J are TRBV7-9 and TRBJ2-7; 15 nucleotides align to TRBD2. Germline lookup yields CDR1 SEHNR and CDR2 FQNEAQ (reference sequence). The length of the CDR3 is 15 residues. The ends lost 2 bases at V and 7 bases at J; junction bases unmatched: 3. This chain's CDR3 is CASSLPGTSGREQYF. The CDR3 DNA reads as TGTGCCAGCAGCTTACCGGGGACTAGCGGGAGGGAGCAGTACTTC.

The sample holds a few counts of this clone. The rearrangement links TRBV5-1 to TRBJ2-1; possibly TRBD1 for D (5 bases). Between the trimmed V and J ends, which lost 3 bases and 5 bases, there was a span of 15 bases. The CDR3 length is 15 residues. CDR1 and CDR2 from the germline V gene are SGHRS and YFSETQ. CDR3 nucleotide sequence: TGCGCCAGCAGCTGGGGCCCGACCCCCAACAATGAGCAGTTCTTC. Amino acid sequence: CASSWGPTPNNEQFF. The whole variable domain, filled in from reference TRBV5-1 and TRBJ2-1, reads KAGVTQTPRYLIKTRGQQVTLSCSPISGHRSVSWYQQTPGQGLQFLFEYFSETQRNKGNFPGRFSGRQFSNSRSEMNVSTLELGDSALYLCASSWGPTPNNEQFFGPGTRLTVL.

The chain uses TRBV30 and TRBJ1-6; D not certain. From germline, CDR1 is GTSNPN and CDR2 SVGIG (reference sequence). This CDR3 has 14 amino acids. Trimming left V 2 bases short and J 3 bases short, with 8 bases between. The CDR3 sequence: CAWSSEGYNSPLHF. CDR3 DNA: TGTGCCTGGAGTAGCGAGGGCTATAATTCACCCCTCCACTTT.

The chain combines TRBV12-3 or TRBV12-4 with TRBJ1-1, with D unresolved. V lost 8 bases and J 5 bases, leaving 12 bases between the germline ends. The CDR3 consists of 12 residues. This CDR3 reads CASSIQRTEAFF. Here the CDR3 DNA reads TGTGCCAGCTCGATTCAGAGGACTGAAGCTTTCTTT.

The V and J genes are TRBV11-2 and TRBJ2-1; D is perhaps TRBD2 (6 bases). There are 16 residues in the CDR3. Germline CDR1 is SGHAT and CDR2 is FQNNGV. The V end was cut by 2 bases, the J end by 0 bases, with 11 bases between. CDR3 protein: CASSLMRGGSYNEQFF. In DNA form, the CDR3 reads TGTGCCAGCAGCTTAATGCGGGGTGGCTCCTACAATGAGCAGTTCTTC.

The V and J genes are TRBV6-1 and TRBJ1-3; TRBD1 matches at 8 bases. Germline CDR1 MNHNS, CDR2 SASEGT. V was pared by 2 bases and J by 0 bases, with 0 bases of the junction left unmatched. The CDR3 runs 15 residues. CDR3 nucleotide sequence: TGTGCCAGCAGTGAACAGGGGGCCTCTGGAAACACCATATATTTT. It codes for CASSEQGASGNTIYF.

V is TRBV2 and J is TRBJ2-1; a possible D gene is TRBD2 (5 bases). The length of the CDR3 is 16 residues. Trimming stripped 4 bases from V and 0 bases from J, with 13 bases between. Germline V CDR1 and CDR2: SNHLY, FYNNEI. The CDR3 protein is CASSGETSRSYNEQFF. The CDR3 DNA reads TGTGCCAGCAGTGGGGAGACCTCACGCTCCTACAATGAGCAGTTCTTC.

CDR3 in amino acids: CASSAGQLGYGYTF. Here the CDR3 DNA reads TGTGCCAGCAGCGCGGGACAGCTCGGCTATGGCTACACCTTC. V usage is TRBV9 and J usage is TRBJ1-2; 7 nucleotides agree with TRBD1. CDR3 length: 14 residues. The ends lost 3 bases at V and 4 bases at J; junction bases unmatched: 6. Germline CDR1 is SGDLS and CDR2 is YYNGEE.

The V gene is TRBV27, the J gene TRBJ1-6; D possibly corresponds to TRBD1 (5 bases). This CDR3 spans 13 amino acids. Germline V CDR1 and CDR2: MNHEY, SMNVEV (reference sequence). Trimming pared 6 bases from V and 7 bases from J, leaving 10 bases between. Here the CDR3 reads CASRSGGNSPLHF. CDR3 DNA sequence: TGTGCCAGCAGGTCCGGGGGGAATTCACCCCTCCACTTT.

The chain joins TRBV4-3 to TRBJ1-2; D unresolved. CDR3 length equals 15 residues. Trimming removed 2 bases at V and 5 bases at J, with 15 bases between. Germline CDR1 and CDR2: LGHNA and YSLEER. The CDR3 spells CASSQQNPPRYGYTF. DNA of the CDR3: TGCGCCAGCAGCCAACAAAACCCCCCCCGGTATGGCTACACCTTC.

The V and J genes are TRBV9 and TRBJ2-3, with TRBD2 identical over 16 bases. Trimming removed 3 bases from V and 6 bases from J; junction bases left unmatched: 7. CDR3 length equals 17 residues. Per germline, CDR1 SGDLS and CDR2 YYNGEE. CDR3 sequence reads: CASSAGTSGRVVDTQYF. CDR3 in DNA: TGTGCCAGCAGCGCCGGGACTAGCGGGAGGGTGGTGGATACGCAGTATTTT. The variable domain in full, completed from reference TRBV9 and TRBJ2-3, reads DSGVTQTPKHLITATGQRVTLRCSPRSGDLSVYWYQQSLDQGLQFLIQYYNGEERAKGNILERFSAQQFPDLHSELNLSSLELGDSALYFCASSAGTSGRVVDTQYFGPGTRLTVL.

This clone was picked up a small number of times. This sequence joins TRBV30 and TRBJ1-4; 7 bases agree with TRBD1. The CDR3 spans 14 residues. Looked up from germline, CDR1 is GTSNPN and CDR2 is SVGIG (reference sequence). Trimming cost V 4 bases and J 8 bases; bases outside gene matches: 10. The CDR3 nucleotides are TGTGCCTGGACCACCGGGACAGCTGAAGAAAAACTGTTTTTT. Encoded protein: CAWTTGTAEEKLFF.

The chain is built from TRBV4-3 and TRBJ2-7, with D perhaps TRBD2 (6 bases). CDR3 length equals 14 residues. CDR1 LGHNA and CDR2 YSLEER come from the germline V gene. V was trimmed by 3 bases and J by 0 bases, leaving 9 bases between them. The CDR3 spells CASSHGTDSYEQYF. DNA for the CDR3: TGCGCCAGCAGCCACGGGACTGACTCCTACGAGCAGTACTTC.

V and J are TRBV9 and TRBJ2-7; TRBD1 agrees at 8 bases. V shed 3 bases and J 6 bases; nucleotides not matched to a gene: 11. Germline CDR1 SGDLS, CDR2 YYNGEE. CDR3 length: 15 amino acids. CDR3 amino acids: CASSAHRDRSAEQYF. The CDR3 DNA is TGTGCCAGCAGCGCCCACAGGGACAGGTCGGCCGAGCAGTACTTC.

The V and J genes are TRBV6-5 and TRBJ2-1; D is perhaps TRBD2 (5 bases). Germline lookup yields CDR1 MNHEY and CDR2 SVGAGI. CDR3 length: 15 residues. V gave up 4 bases and J gave up 5 bases, with 15 bases separating them. CDR3 DNA: TGTGCCAGCAGTTCTTTTGCTAGCCGAGACAATGAGCAGTTCTTC. Translation: CASSSFASRDNEQFF.

The rearrangement joins TRBV9 to TRBJ2-6, with 8 bases that match TRBD2. Trimming cost V 4 bases and J 2 bases; bases outside gene matches: 8. This CDR3 has 17 residues. CDR1 is SGDLS, CDR2 YYNGEE, per germline. The CDR3 bases are TGTGCCAGCAGCTCCCAACGGGGGGGCCCTGGGGCCAACGTCCTGACTTTC. It is translated as CASSSQRGGPGANVLTF.